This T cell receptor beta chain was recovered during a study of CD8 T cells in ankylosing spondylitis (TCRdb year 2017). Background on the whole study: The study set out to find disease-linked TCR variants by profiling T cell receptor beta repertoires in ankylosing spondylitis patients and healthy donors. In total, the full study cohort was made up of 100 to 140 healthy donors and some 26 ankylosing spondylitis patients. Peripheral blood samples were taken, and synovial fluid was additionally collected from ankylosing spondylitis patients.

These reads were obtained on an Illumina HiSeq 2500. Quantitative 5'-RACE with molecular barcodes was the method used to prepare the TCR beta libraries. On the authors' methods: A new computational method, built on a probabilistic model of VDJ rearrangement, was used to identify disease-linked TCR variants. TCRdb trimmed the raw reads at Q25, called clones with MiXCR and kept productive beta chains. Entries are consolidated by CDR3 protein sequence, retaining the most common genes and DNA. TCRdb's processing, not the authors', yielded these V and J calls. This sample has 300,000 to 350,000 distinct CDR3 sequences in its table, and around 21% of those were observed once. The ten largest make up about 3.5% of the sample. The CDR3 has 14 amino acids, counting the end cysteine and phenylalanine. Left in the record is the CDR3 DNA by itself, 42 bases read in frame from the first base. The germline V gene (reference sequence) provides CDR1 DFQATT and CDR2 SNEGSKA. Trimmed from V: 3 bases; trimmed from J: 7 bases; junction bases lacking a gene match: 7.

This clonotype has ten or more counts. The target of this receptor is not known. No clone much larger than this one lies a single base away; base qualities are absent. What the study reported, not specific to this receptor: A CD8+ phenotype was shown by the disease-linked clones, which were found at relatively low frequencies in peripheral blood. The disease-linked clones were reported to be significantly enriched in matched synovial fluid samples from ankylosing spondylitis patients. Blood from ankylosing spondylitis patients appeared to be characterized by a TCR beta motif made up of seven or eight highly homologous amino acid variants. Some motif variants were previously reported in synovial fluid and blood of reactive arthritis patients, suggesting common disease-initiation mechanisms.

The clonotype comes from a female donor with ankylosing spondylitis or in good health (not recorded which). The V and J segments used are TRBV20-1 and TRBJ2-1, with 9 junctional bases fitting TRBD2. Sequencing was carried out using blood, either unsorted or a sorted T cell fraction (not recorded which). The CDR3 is CSASLAGGRNEQFF. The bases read TGCAGTGCTAGTCTGGCGGGAGGGCGGAATGAGCAGTTCTTC.